Here is one T cell receptor (beta chain) with its context. What it recognizes is unknown. This sample was included in a study of beta chain features in type 1 diabetes. The wider study: What patients shared with healthy donors was a similar profile of age, gender and cell yields.

Findings and limits, study-wide: Type 1 diabetes patients had TCRB CDR3s that were shorter (moderately but significantly so) in all four CD4+ subsets. When VDJ junctions were examined, type 1 diabetes patients showed fewer insertions and more deletions.

The entirety of the isolated RNA underwent reverse transcription, so expressed TCRB transcripts were sequenced. Repertoires were generated with immunoSEQ multiplex PCR, while TCRdb's copy carries only in-frame clones and drops some. The sample yields 17,000 or so clones, 60% to 75% seen once. Heparinised blood was drawn once per donor, averaging about 116 mL. Cells sorted by CD45RO/CCR7/CD25/CD127/CD95/CD27 comprised CD4+ naive, central memory, regulatory and stem cell-like memory cells. Germline CDR1 reads MDHEN; CDR2 reads SYDVKM. The CDR3 is 15 amino acids. V lost 2 bases, J lost 7 bases, and 15 bases lay in between.

Sequences were obtained from stem cell memory CD4+ T cells from blood. The chain uses TRBV28 and TRBJ1-5; no clear D gene. The receptor was isolated from a man in his thirties or forties with type 1 diabetes. The CDR3 region has the DNA TGTGCCAGCAGTTTAGGAGGTGCCAGCGCGCAGCCCCAGCATTTT. Encoded protein: CASSLGGASAQPQHF.